This T cell receptor (beta chain) was recovered during a study of shared clonotypes between healthy human individuals (dated by TCRdb to the early 2020s). For the study in its entirety: A few men and a couple of women, aged 18 to 49 years, made up the cohort. The study deeply sequenced blood TCR repertoires of roughly five healthy adults to estimate repertoire size and the extent of clonotype sharing between individuals. Libraries were prepared and TCR repertoires were sequenced by different laboratories using diverse techniques, in order to increase sequencing depth and limit assay-specific biases. Per donor, leukapheresis produced somewhere between about 0.94 and 10 billion PBMCs. For each donor, CD4 naive and CD4 memory were each run on three plates, CD8 naive on two plates, and CD8 memory on one plate.

TCR CDR3 regions were amplified from genomic DNA by multiplex PCR using the deep immunoSEQ assay. For each cell subset, the extracted genomic DNA was distributed evenly across all wells of several immunoSEQ 96-well plates, and each plate served as one replicate. For sorted subsets, each replicate PCR was loaded with approximately 200 ng genomic DNA, equivalent to roughly 30,000 T cell genomes. Purified libraries were measured with a Qubit 3.0 fluorometer, size-checked on a Bioanalyzer 2100, and measured again with the KAPA Library Quantification kit. Every immunoSEQ 96-well plate was sequenced on a dedicated single-read 150-cycle Illumina NextSeq 550 flow cell. The paper's processing steps were these. Because the immunoSEQ output held only junctional sequences and lacked quality scores, the filtering could not match the filtering applied to full-length reads. To assign V/J genes and CDR3, sequences were annotated using PyIR, a Python wrapper for IgBLAST v1.9, with IMGT germline references. Reads were filtered out if the reads had weak V/J assignments (E-value above 1e-6), no CDR3, stop codons, out-of-frame junctions, or ambiguous translated residues. V3J clonotypes were defined by identical inferred V gene, J gene, and CDR3 amino acid sequence. Percentage overlap between repertoires was computed as shared unique clonotypes divided by the size of the smaller repertoire. Richness of each repertoire was evaluated using RTK rarefaction, the Chao1 estimator, and Recon v2.1 estimates of unobserved clonotypes. For all TCRbeta clonotypes obtained by the gDNA method from a handful of donors, generation probabilities were computed with OLGA. Entries here come from immuneACCESS through TCRdb and include only in-frame sequences with V and J called. Some clones fail to appear in such tables; in the studies checked, an unresolved V gene covers under half of the shortfall, and the cause of the remainder is unknown. The V and J calls and clone size are taken from that table; D and trimming were inferred from the DNA. This sample comprises 2 million to 3 million clones, 93% of them detected only once. In total, the top ten clones hold about 0.38% of the sample.

Results the study describes overall, beyond this receptor: Sampling was restricted to blood, and TCR repertoires in tissue are likely to differ from TCR repertoires in blood. Pairwise subsampling led to the expectation that sequencing depth would affect the degree of clonotype sharing among donors. Across a few donors, approximately 5% of naive CD4, approximately 3.5% of naive CD8, around 2.1% of memory CD4, and approximately 0.42% of memory CD8 clonotypes were shared. Because the study included only a small number of donors, the genetic and exposure-history diversity represented was limited. Estimated clonotype richness was generally larger for naive than for memory subsets. Incomplete sequencing was indicated by rarefaction of sorted-subset datasets, despite the large sequencing depth. Compared with non-shared clonotypes, clonotypes shared by all four sorted-subset donors had higher generation probabilities.

Donors were healthy HIV-negative adults with no recently reported acute infections or vaccinations. All donors were Caucasian adults living in Nashville, Tennessee, USA. CD4+ T cells were enriched by magnetic negative selection; naive cells were then positively selected on CD45RA, and the negative fraction formed the memory subset. Blood was obtained by leukapheresis, after which PBMCs were separated by Ficoll-Histopaque density gradient centrifugation and cryopreserved in liquid nitrogen vapor phase. Purity and quantity of every magnetically sorted T cell population were checked by analytical flow cytometry. Genomic DNA was isolated from every sorted fraction and measured by UV absorbance on a Nanodrop 2000c. For this clone: It lacks a known antigen. Base qualities were left out, and no much larger clone turns up one base away.

CDR3 length: 16 amino acids, cysteine to phenylalanine. The only DNA kept is the CDR3, 48 bases in frame from the first base. CDR1 is given as MNHEY and CDR2 as SMNVEV, both from the germline V gene (reference sequence). V loses 2 bases, J loses 4 bases, and the germline ends lie 17 bases apart. Sequencing was done on a sample of naive CD4+ T cells from PBMCs. Sample cell subset or site, as interpreted from the label and publication: CD45RA+ positively selected. Recombination joined TRBV27 with TRBJ1-2, with the D gene too uncertain to name. This TCR came from a man between 18 and 35 years old in good health. Some clones in this sample may be carry-over from other donors' samples. In nucleotide form, the sequence is TGTGCCAGCAGTTTAGGTCGGGGTGGAAAATCCTATGGCTACACCTTC. This yields the protein CASSLGRGGKSYGYTF.